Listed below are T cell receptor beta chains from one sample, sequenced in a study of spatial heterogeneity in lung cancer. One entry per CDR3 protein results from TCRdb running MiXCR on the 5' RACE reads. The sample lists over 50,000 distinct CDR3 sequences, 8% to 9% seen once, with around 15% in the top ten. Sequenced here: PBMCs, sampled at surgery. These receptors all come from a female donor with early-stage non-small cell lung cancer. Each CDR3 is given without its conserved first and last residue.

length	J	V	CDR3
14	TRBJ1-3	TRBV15	ATSSMTDSSGNTIY
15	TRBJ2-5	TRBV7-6	ASSQPTGTSWEETQY
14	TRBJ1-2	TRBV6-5	ASSLLSGPRSSGYT
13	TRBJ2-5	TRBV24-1	ATSVSGDTQETQY
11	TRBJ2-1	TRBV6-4	ASSEAAYNEQF
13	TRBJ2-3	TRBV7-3	ASSETGLVMDTQY
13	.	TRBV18	ASSPTSGRFDEQY
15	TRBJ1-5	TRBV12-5	ASGLVADRASNQPQH
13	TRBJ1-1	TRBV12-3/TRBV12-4	ASSLTDRPNTEAF
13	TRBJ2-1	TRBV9	ASSVAGGYNNEQF
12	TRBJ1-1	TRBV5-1	ASSLEQGGAEAF
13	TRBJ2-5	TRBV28	ASSPELASGETQY
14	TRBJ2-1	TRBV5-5	ASSPTGTRGSNEQF
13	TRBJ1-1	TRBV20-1	SAPRTVILNTEAF
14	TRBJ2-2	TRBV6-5	ASSYSWTANTGELF
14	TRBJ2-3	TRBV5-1	ASSPPAGGATDTQY
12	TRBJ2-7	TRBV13	ASSADHDGDEQY
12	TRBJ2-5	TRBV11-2	ASSLVGSAETQY
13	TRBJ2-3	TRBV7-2	ASSPGGREVGTQY
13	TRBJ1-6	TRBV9	ASSVEGHDNSPLH
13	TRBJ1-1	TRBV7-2	ASSQKTGSNTEAF
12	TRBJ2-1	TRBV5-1	ASSFKQPYNEQF
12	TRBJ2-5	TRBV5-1	ASSGNSGEETQY
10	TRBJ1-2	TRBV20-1	SARDMRYGYT
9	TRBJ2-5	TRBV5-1	ASSYEETQY
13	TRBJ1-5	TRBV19	ASKAPQGANQPQH
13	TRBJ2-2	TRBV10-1	ASSDLQGTSGELF